This TCR beta chain originates from a study of blood T cell repertoires in COVID-19. Study in general: Acute and convalescent COVID-19 specimens originated in the United States, Italy and Spain. PBMCs, B-cell-depleted T cells, or T cells were the source of the cDNA or gDNA that made up the material.

Original analysis: It was from reference gene primer amplification that nucleated cell counts were estimated. Data came from immunoSEQ multiplex PCR; TCRdb stores just in-frame clones and leaves some out. Clonal size and the V and J genes are those of that table, whereas D and trimming came from the DNA. In the table there are around 200,000 clones, roughly four fifths of which are singletons. In germline, CDR1 is LGHDT, CDR2 YNNKEL (reference sequence). The V and J ends lost 4 bases and 4 bases, in that order; junction bases with no gene match: 5. This CDR3 spans 14 amino acids. The chain combines TRBV3-1 (or the pseudogene TRBV3-2) with TRBJ1-1; the match to TRBD1 covers 8 bases. The receptor comes from a middle-aged woman with acute or convalescent COVID-19. The material sequenced was peripheral blood. Here the CDR3 reads CASSPTGAATEAFF. The CDR3 DNA reads as TGTGCCAGCAGCCCGACAGGGGCCGCCACTGAAGCTTTCTTT.